Following are 16 T cell receptor beta chains from one sample sequenced in a study of CD8 T cell repertoires and HIV-1 epitope variants. For these TCRs, the target antigens are not known. Libraries were prepared by immunoSEQ multiplex PCR; TCRdb keeps only in-frame clonotypes and omits some of them. The sample gives 5,500 or so clones, roughly 65% of which show up once; roughly 44% is in the top ten. The sequencing sample was made of cultured CD8+ T cells derived from PBMCs. These receptors originate from a male donor with HIV.

The genes are TRBV6-6 and TRBJ1-4; no clear D. This CDR3 spans 13 amino acids. Germline CDR1 is MNHNY and CDR2 is SVGAGI (reference sequence). Trimming shortened V by 4 bases and J by 8 bases, and 11 bases separated the two germline ends. The CDR3 loop reads CASSSPDGEKLFF. In DNA, the CDR3 is TGTGCCAGCAGTTCCCCGGACGGGGAAAAACTGTTTTTT.

The rearrangement links TRBV19 to TRBJ2-7, with 7 positions matching TRBD1. V was pared by 1 base and J by 4 bases, with 7 bases of the junction left unmatched. The CDR3 totals 15 residues. Looked up from germline, CDR1 is LNHDA and CDR2 is SQIVND (reference sequence). DNA for the CDR3: TGTGCCAGTAGTATAGCACAGGGGTTGGTTTACGAGCAGTACTTC. It encodes CASSIAQGLVYEQYF.

The J gene is TRBJ2-7, the V gene TRBV19; possibly TRBD2 for D (5 bases). CDR3 length: 12 amino acids. Germline V gene data show CDR1 as LNHDA and CDR2 as SQIVND (reference sequence). Trimming cost V 5 bases and J 3 bases, with 8 bases left between them. CDR3 residues: CASSAGDYEQYF. Written as DNA, the CDR3 is TGTGCCAGTAGTGCGGGCGACTACGAGCAGTACTTC.

This clone was seen once. V is TRBV7-8 and J is TRBJ1-5, with 7 nucleotides matching TRBD1. The CDR3 has 17 residues. Looked up from germline, CDR1 is SGHVS and CDR2 is FQNEAQ. Germline trimming cut 3 bases from V and 3 bases from J; bases unmatched to any gene: 11. The chain's CDR3 is CASSFFFYRGPNQPQHF. The CDR3 DNA sequence: TGTGCCAGCAGCTTTTTCTTTTACAGGGGTCCCAATCAGCCCCAGCATTTT.

The chain combines TRBV30 with TRBJ1-6; no reliable D call. The CDR3 totals 14 residues. V was trimmed by 0 bases and J by 7 bases, leaving 10 bases between them. Germline assignment: CDR1 GTSNPN and CDR2 SVGIG (reference sequence). The chain's CDR3 is CAWSVVGLNSPLHF. The DNA for the CDR3 is TGTGCCTGGAGTGTCGTCGGGTTGAATTCACCCCTCCACTTT.

Here the CDR3 DNA reads TGTGCCAGCAGCTCGTCTACTAGCGAGCAGTACTTC. This sequence encodes CASSSSTSEQYF. The chain uses TRBV5-6 and TRBJ2-7; D perhaps matches TRBD2 (5 bases). This CDR3 has 12 amino acids. The ends were cut back, 3 bases at V and 6 bases at J, with 10 bases in the middle. CDR1 SGHDT and CDR2 YYEEEE come from the germline V gene.

The chain employs TRBV7-6 and TRBJ1-2; TRBD1 is a possible D gene (5 bases). Germline V gene data show CDR1 as SGHVS and CDR2 as FNYEAQ. Trimming left V 5 bases short and J 3 bases short, with 16 bases between. This CDR3 is built from 15 residues. The CDR3 region has the DNA TGTGCCAGCAGCCTCGGTGGAGGAGGGGACTATGGCTACACCTTC. Its protein product is CASSLGGGGDYGYTF.

The chain is built from TRBV7-2 and TRBJ2-1; D is unresolved. The CDR3 spans 15 residues. Germline V gene lookup returns CDR1 SGHTA and CDR2 FQGNSA. V was clipped by 0 bases and J by 4 bases, with 10 bases between them. CDR3 in DNA: TGTGCCAGCAGCTTAGCAGGTCAGGAATACAATGAGCAGTTCTTC. Translated: CASSLAGQEYNEQFF.

This clone was detected only a few times. The CDR3 DNA is TGTGCCAGCAGCCAAGTCAGGACAGGGATCGGGAACACTGAAGCTTTCTTT. Protein: CASSQVRTGIGNTEAFF. The V call is TRBV4-2, the J call TRBJ1-1; TRBD1 matches 8 bases. The CDR3 runs 17 residues. Germline V gives CDR1 LGHNA, CDR2 YNFKEQ. Trimming at V came to 1 base and at J to 1 base, leaving 8 bases not matched to a gene.

There are a few counts of this clone. The chain combines TRBV6-1 with TRBJ2-3; 13 nucleotides line up with TRBD2. This CDR3 region has 15 residues. The J segment lost 4 bases and the V segment lost 3 bases, leaving 1 base of the junction unmatched. In germline, CDR1 is MNHNS, CDR2 SASEGT. CDR3 nucleotide sequence: TGTGCCAGCAGTGAGACTAGCGGGAGGCCAGATACGCAGTATTTT. It translates to CASSETSGRPDTQYF.

V and J are TRBV11-3 and TRBJ2-3; 8 bases fit TRBD1. There are 15 residues in the CDR3. CDR1 is SGHNT, CDR2 YENEEA, per germline. Trimming cost V 5 bases and J 2 bases; bases outside gene matches: 6. The CDR3 loop reads CASSPGQGNTDTQYF. As DNA, the CDR3 is TGTGCCAGCAGCCCAGGACAGGGCAACACAGATACGCAGTATTTT.

This clone is categorized as large. The gene calls are TRBV6-1 and TRBJ2-7; 9 nucleotides match TRBD1. The CDR3 loop spans 14 amino acids. In germline, CDR1 is MNHNS, CDR2 SASEGT. J lost 0 bases, V lost 6 bases, and 3 bases had no gene match. CDR3 DNA sequence: TGTGCCAGCAGACAGGGGGCTTCCTCCTACGAGCAGTACTTC. Translation: CASRQGASSYEQYF.

This chain connects TRBV19 to TRBJ2-1; D is ambiguous. The CDR3 is 13 amino acids. CDR1 and CDR2 from the germline V gene are LNHDA and SQIVND (reference sequence). V was cut by 1 base and J by 6 bases, with 7 bases left in between. CDR3 sequence (DNA): TGTGCCAGTAGTATAGCGAGTGGCAATGAGCAGTTCTTC. This translates into CASSIASGNEQFF.

The chain carries TRBV28 and TRBJ1-3; D may be TRBD1 (5 bases). Germline assignment: CDR1 MDHEN and CDR2 SYDVKM. This CDR3 has 15 amino acids. Trimming removed 5 bases from V and 5 bases from J, with 16 bases in between. The CDR3: CASSPTGVSRNTIYF. CDR3 nucleotides: TGTGCCAGCAGTCCCACGGGGGTTAGTAGAAACACCATATATTTT.

The chain employs TRBV7-3 and TRBJ1-2; possible D gene TRBD1, 6 bases. There are 13 residues in the CDR3. The V gene lost 5 bases and the J gene lost 4 bases, with 11 bases spanning the gap. Germline V gene data show CDR1 as SGHTA and CDR2 as FQGTGA. This CDR3 is CASSVDSRYGYTF. In nucleotides, the CDR3 is TGTGCCAGCAGCGTGGACAGCCGCTATGGCTACACCTTC.

This clone has a handful of counts. The chain links TRBV7-9 to TRBJ2-1; a weak D match, TRBD2 (5 bases). In germline, CDR1 is SEHNR, CDR2 FQNEAQ (reference sequence). CDR3 length: 12 amino acids. Trimming shortened V by 5 bases and J by 9 bases, and 11 bases separated the two germline ends. CDR3 sequence (DNA): TGTGCCAGCAGCCGCTCGGGGTTTGAGCAGTTCTTC. Its protein is CASSRSGFEQFF.